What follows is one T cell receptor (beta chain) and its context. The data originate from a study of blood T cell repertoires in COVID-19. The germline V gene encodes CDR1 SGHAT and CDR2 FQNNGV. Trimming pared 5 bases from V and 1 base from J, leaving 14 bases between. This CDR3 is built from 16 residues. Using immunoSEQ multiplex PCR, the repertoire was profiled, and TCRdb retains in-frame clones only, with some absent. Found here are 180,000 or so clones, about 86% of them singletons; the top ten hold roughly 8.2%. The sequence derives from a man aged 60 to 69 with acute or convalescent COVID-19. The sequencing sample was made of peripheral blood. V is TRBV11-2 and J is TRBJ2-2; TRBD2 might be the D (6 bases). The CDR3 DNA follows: TGTGCCAGCAGCCCGCCGGAGGGCCTGAACACCGGGGAGCTGTTTTTT. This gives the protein CASSPPEGLNTGELFF. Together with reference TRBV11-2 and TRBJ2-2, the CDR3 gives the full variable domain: EAGVAQSPRYKIIEKRQSVAFWCNPISGHATLYWYQQILGQGPKLLIQFQNNGVVDDSQLPKDRFSAERLKGVDSTLKIQPAKLEDSAVYLCASSPPEGLNTGELFFGEGSRLTVL.